This TCR beta chain was sequenced during a study of blood T cell repertoires in COVID-19. Background on the study: COVID-19 samples collected from the United States, Italy and Spain covered acute and convalescent phases. T cells, B-cell-depleted T cells, or PBMCs supplied cDNA or gDNA.

After removal of 8 bases from V and 2 bases from J, the junction contained 9 bases not matched to a gene. The germline CDR1 and CDR2 sequences are SGHAT and FQNNGV. The length of the CDR3 is 14 residues. The cohort comprised adults aged about 18 to 100 years residing in some 24 US areas. Exposed enrollees had met someone with a PCR-confirmed or clinician-diagnosed COVID-19 case at some point within the 2 weeks before study entry. This clone occurred a few times. The repertoire was sequenced with immunoSEQ multiplex PCR; TCRdb's copy has only in-frame clones and lacks some. The repertoire includes about 240,000 clones, about 80% of them detected once, and 3.5% to 4% sits in the top ten.

This TCR was sampled from a woman in her 40s who had been exposed to COVID-19. This chain joins TRBV11-2 and TRBJ2-7; 7 nucleotides align to TRBD1. Sequenced input: PBMCs or T cells enriched from blood (not recorded which). CDR3 in DNA: TGTGCCAGCGGTCGGGACAGAAATACCTACGAGCAGTACTTC. It yields the protein CASGRDRNTYEQYF.